The next 21 T cell receptor beta chains were all read from a single sample in a study of OX40 agonist ivuxolimab in advanced cancers. Assay: immunoSEQ multiplex PCR; the TCRdb copy retains only in-frame clones and omits some. The sample lists 70,000 to 90,000 clones, around 81% occurring once. This sample comprised CD4+ or CD8+ T cells sorted from blood, obtained in a trial of the OX40 agonist ivuxolimab. These TCRs come from an adult with an advanced solid tumor such as melanoma, head and neck, liver or kidney cancer.

The V call is TRBV6-4, the J call TRBJ2-5; D ambiguous. Trimming shortened V by 5 bases and J by 4 bases, and 11 bases separated the two germline ends. The CDR3 sequence is 13 residues long. From germline, CDR1 is MRHNA and CDR2 SNTAGT. Written as DNA, the CDR3 is TGTGCCAGCAGTAGGGATCTAGGAGAGACCCAGTACTTC. This sequence encodes CASSRDLGETQYF.

This chain connects TRBV4-1 to TRBJ2-5; 11 nucleotides agree with TRBD2. This CDR3 has 18 residues. Germline assignment: CDR1 MGHRA and CDR2 YSYEKL. V was clipped by 0 bases and J by 2 bases; unmatched bases: 8. CDR3 nucleotide sequence: TGCGCCAGCAGCCAAGAGCCCTCGGTAGCGGGGGGGCAAGAGACCCAGTACTTC. Amino acids: CASSQEPSVAGGQETQYF.

The rearrangement uses TRBV7-2 and TRBJ1-2; TRBD1 might be the D (5 bases). The CDR3 has 13 amino acids. Trimming cost V 1 base and J 8 bases, with 11 bases left between them. Germline V CDR1 and CDR2: SGHTA, FQGNSA. CDR3 coding DNA: TGTGCCAGCAGCTTAGAAGGGGTTCGGGGCTACACCTTC. As protein: CASSLEGVRGYTF.

This chain connects TRBV2 to TRBJ2-7; tentative D call: TRBD2 (5 bases). In germline, CDR1 is SNHLY, CDR2 FYNNEI. V was pared by 7 bases and J by 0 bases, with 10 bases between. CDR3 length: 13 residues. This chain's CDR3 is CASTSDYSYEQYF. Here the CDR3 DNA reads TGTGCCAGCACTTCAGACTACTCCTACGAGCAGTACTTC.

Regarding this clone: A junction boundary mismatches the germline segment, possibly from a read error. The rearrangement uses TRBV7-7 and TRBJ1-1, with TRBD1 as a possible D gene (5 bases). This CDR3 is built from 13 residues. Germline loops: CDR1 SSHAT, CDR2 FNYEAQ (reference sequence). In DNA form, the CDR3 reads TGTGCTAGCAGCTCCAGGGCGAACACTGAAGCTTTCTTT. This encodes CASSSRANTEAFF.

The CDR3 bases are TGTGCCACAGCTAGAGCAGGGCGTGGCACAGATACGCAGTATTTT. The encoded protein is CATARAGRGTDTQYF. J is TRBJ2-3 and V is TRBV19; D might be TRBD1 (5 bases). CDR3 size: 15 residues. Trimming pared 10 bases from V and 1 base from J, leaving 18 bases between. Germline V gene lookup returns CDR1 LNHDA and CDR2 SQIVND (reference sequence).

This chain links TRBV18 with TRBJ1-2; 8 bases are shared with TRBD1. Germline lookup yields CDR1 KGHSH and CDR2 LQKENI. The CDR3 is 15 amino acids. The V and J ends lost 3 bases and 5 bases, in that order; junction bases with no gene match: 8. The CDR3 sequence: CASSPRDRTIYGYTF. DNA of the CDR3: TGTGCCAGCTCACCCCGGGACAGGACGATTTATGGCTACACCTTC.

This clone was found a few times. The chain has TRBV2 and TRBJ2-7, with 10 bases matching TRBD2. Germline CDR1 is SNHLY and CDR2 is FYNNEI. This CDR3 is 18 amino acids long. J gave up 0 bases and V 2 bases, and 10 bases lay outside the gene matches. The CDR3 region is CASSEYLAGGLSSYEQYF. Here the CDR3 DNA reads TGTGCCAGCAGTGAATACTTAGCGGGAGGCCTAAGCTCCTACGAGCAGTACTTC.

The gene calls are TRBV28 and TRBJ1-2; possible D gene TRBD1, 6 bases. The germline V gene has CDR1 MDHEN and CDR2 SYDVKM. Between the trimmed V and J ends, which lost 7 bases and 2 bases, there was a span of 17 bases. This CDR3 region has 15 residues. In nucleotides, the CDR3 is TGTGCCAGCATTCCCGCCGCAGGGGCCAACTATGGCTACACCTTC. Encoded protein: CASIPAAGANYGYTF.

Points on this clone: Different DNA sequences within this sample yield the same CDR3. The CDR3 sequence is CATSRGQGAYEQYF. The CDR3, as DNA: TGTGCCACCAGCAGGGGACAGGGGGCTTACGAGCAGTACTTC. The J gene is TRBJ2-7, the V gene TRBV15, with TRBD1 matching 12 bases. V shed 3 bases and J 4 bases; nucleotides not matched to a gene: 1. This CDR3 is 14 amino acids long. Germline CDR1 reads LNHNV; CDR2 reads YYDKDF (reference sequence). The full variable domain, in which reference TRBV15 and TRBJ2-7 provide the parts outside the CDR3, is DAMVIQNPRYQVTQFGKPVTLSCSQTLNHNVMYWYQQKSSQAPKLLFHYYDKDFNNEADTPDNFQSRRPNTSFCFLDIRSPGLGDTAMYLCATSRGQGAYEQYFGPGTRLTVT.

This clone has just a few counts. The chain is built from TRBV30 and TRBJ1-1; no firm D call. V was shortened by 0 bases and J by 10 bases, with 12 bases between the two germline ends. The CDR3 runs to 12 residues. Germline CDR1 reads GTSNPN; CDR2 reads SVGIG (reference sequence). The CDR3 nucleotides are TGTGCCTGGAGTGTGATCCGGGAGGTAGCTTTCTTT. It encodes CAWSVIREVAFF.

This chain links TRBV5-1 with TRBJ1-2, with D uncertain. Germline CDR1 and CDR2: SGHRS and YFSETQ. The CDR3 consists of 12 residues. V was pared by 1 base and J by 6 bases, with 7 bases between. CDR3 amino acids: CASSLSGNGYTF. As DNA, the CDR3 is TGCGCCAGCAGCTTGTCTGGGAATGGCTACACCTTC.

V and J are TRBV7-3 and TRBJ2-1; TRBD2 agrees at 10 bases. V gave up 6 bases and J gave up 3 bases; unmatched junction bases: 5. Per the germline V gene, CDR1 is SGHTA and CDR2 is FQGTGA. CDR3 size: 15 residues. Here the CDR3 reads CASRTGLAYYNEQFF. DNA of the CDR3: TGTGCCAGCAGGACGGGACTAGCGTACTACAATGAGCAGTTCTTC.

The genes are TRBV6-6 and TRBJ2-1; D might be TRBD1 (5 bases). The V and J ends lost 0 bases and 9 bases respectively, with 9 bases between them. CDR1 and CDR2 from the germline V gene are MNHNY and SVGAGI (reference sequence). The CDR3 runs 13 residues. The CDR3 region is CASSYSVRGEQFF. The DNA for the CDR3 is TGTGCCAGCAGTTACTCAGTAAGGGGTGAGCAGTTCTTC.

J is TRBJ1-2 and V is TRBV6-5, with D uncertain. CDR1 is MNHEY and CDR2 is SVGAGI in the germline V gene. V was clipped by 4 bases and J by 5 bases, with 17 bases between them. The CDR3 is made up of 15 amino acids. The CDR3 loop reads CASSSRRTTAYGYTF. CDR3 in DNA: TGTGCCAGCAGTTCTCGTAGGACTACAGCTTATGGCTACACCTTC.

The chain employs TRBV29-1 and TRBJ1-3; 11 positions match TRBD1. From germline, CDR1 is SQVTM and CDR2 ANQGSEA. CDR3 length: 15 residues. V shed 4 bases, J shed 4 bases, and the junction held 6 bases outside the gene matches. As DNA, the CDR3 is TGCAGCGTTGGAGGACAGGGGGCAGCGGGAAACACCATATATTTT. This sequence encodes CSVGGQGAAGNTIYF. The complete variable domain, with remaining parts taken from reference TRBV29-1 and TRBJ1-3, reads SAVISQKPSRDICQRGTSLTIQCQVDSQVTMMFWYRQQPGQSLTLIATANQGSEATYESGFVIDKFPISRPNLTFSTLTVSNMSPEDSSIYLCSVGGQGAAGNTIYFGEGSWLTVV.

For this clone: The junction departs from germline at one end; a sequencing error may be responsible. This chain connects TRBV7-2 to TRBJ1-1, with 7 nucleotides matching TRBD1. Germline assignment: CDR1 SGHTA and CDR2 FQGNSA. The CDR3 is made up of 12 amino acids. The CDR3 loop is CASRLANRGAFF. The CDR3, as DNA: TGTGCCAGCAGATTAGCCAACAGGGGAGCTTTCTTT.

Regarding this clone: This CDR3 is also generated by other DNA sequences in the sample. The CDR3, as DNA: TGTGCCAGCAGCCAAGGGACTTTTTCTACCACTGAAGCTTTCTTT. The encoded protein is CASSQGTFSTTEAFF. The chain employs TRBV14 and TRBJ1-1; D is undetermined. The CDR3 covers 15 residues. Looked up from germline, CDR1 is SGHDN and CDR2 is FVKESK. Between the trimmed V and J ends, which lost 1 base and 4 bases, there was a span of 13 bases.

The chain has TRBV7-9 and TRBJ2-7; unclear D gene. This CDR3 has 15 amino acids. Germline CDR1 SEHNR, CDR2 FQNEAQ (reference sequence). V gave up 1 base and J gave up 0 bases, with 10 bases separating them. The CDR3 DNA reads as TGTGCCAGCAGCTTAGATTATGGAGACTCCTACGAGCAGTACTTC. Its protein product is CASSLDYGDSYEQYF.

The V and J genes are TRBV2 and TRBJ2-5; D not certain. This CDR3 spans 15 amino acids. From germline, CDR1 is SNHLY and CDR2 FYNNEI. The V and J ends lost 3 bases and 5 bases respectively, with 16 bases between them. The CDR3 protein is CASSEFFARSETQYF. The DNA for the CDR3 is TGTGCCAGCAGTGAGTTTTTTGCACGTAGCGAGACCCAGTACTTC.

The chain carries TRBV5-1 and TRBJ2-5; 11 bases align to TRBD2. CDR1 SGHRS and CDR2 YFSETQ come from the germline V gene. V was pared by 0 bases and J by 4 bases, with 2 bases of the junction left unmatched. The CDR3 totals 15 residues. In nucleotides, the CDR3 is TGCGCCAGCAGCTTGGGGCTAGCGGGAGGAGAGACCCAGTACTTC. It encodes CASSLGLAGGETQYF.